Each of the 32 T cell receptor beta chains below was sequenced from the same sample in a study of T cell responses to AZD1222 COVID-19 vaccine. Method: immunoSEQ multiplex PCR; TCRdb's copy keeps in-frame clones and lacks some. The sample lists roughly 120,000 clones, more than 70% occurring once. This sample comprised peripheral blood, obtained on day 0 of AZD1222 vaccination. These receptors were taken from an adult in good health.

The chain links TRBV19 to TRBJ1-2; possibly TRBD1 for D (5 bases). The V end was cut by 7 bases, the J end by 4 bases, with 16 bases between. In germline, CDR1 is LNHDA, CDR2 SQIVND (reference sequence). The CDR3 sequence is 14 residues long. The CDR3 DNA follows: TGTGCCAGTACCCCCGAGGACATCCCCTATGGCTACACCTTC. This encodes CASTPEDIPYGYTF.

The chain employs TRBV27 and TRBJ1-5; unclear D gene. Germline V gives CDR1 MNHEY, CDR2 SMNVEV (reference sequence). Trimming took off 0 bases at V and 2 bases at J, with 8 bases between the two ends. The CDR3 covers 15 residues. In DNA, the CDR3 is TGTGCCAGCAGTTTATCGGGTATGGGCAATCAGCCCCAGCATTTT. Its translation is CASSLSGMGNQPQHF.

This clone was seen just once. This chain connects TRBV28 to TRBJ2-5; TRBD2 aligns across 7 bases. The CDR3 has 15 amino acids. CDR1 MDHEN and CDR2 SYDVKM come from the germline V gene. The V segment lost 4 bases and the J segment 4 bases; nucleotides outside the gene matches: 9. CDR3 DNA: TGTGCCAGCAGTTCCCTAGCCGGGGGGTCAGAGACCCAGTACTTC. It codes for CASSSLAGGSETQYF.

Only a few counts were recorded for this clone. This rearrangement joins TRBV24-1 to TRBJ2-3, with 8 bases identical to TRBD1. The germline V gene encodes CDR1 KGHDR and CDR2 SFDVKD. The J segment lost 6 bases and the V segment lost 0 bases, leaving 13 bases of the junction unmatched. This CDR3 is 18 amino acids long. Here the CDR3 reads CATSDLRTGGSRSDTQYF. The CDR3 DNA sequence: TGTGCCACCAGTGATTTGCGTACAGGGGGGTCCAGAAGCGATACGCAGTATTTT.

The CDR3 DNA is TGTGCCAGCCTTACAGGGGGTAATTCCTACGAGCAGTACTTC. Amino acid sequence: CASLTGGNSYEQYF. The chain recombines TRBV28 with TRBJ2-7; 8 nucleotides match TRBD1. The CDR3 runs 14 residues. Unmatched junction bases numbered 7, after V lost 8 bases and J lost 1 base. Germline V gene data show CDR1 as MDHEN and CDR2 as SYDVKM.

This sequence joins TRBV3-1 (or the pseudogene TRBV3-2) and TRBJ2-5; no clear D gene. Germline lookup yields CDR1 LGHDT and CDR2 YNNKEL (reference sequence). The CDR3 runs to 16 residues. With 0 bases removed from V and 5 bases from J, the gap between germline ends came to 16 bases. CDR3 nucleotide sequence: TGTGCCAGCAGCCAAGATTTAGAAGCAGGTGATGAGACCCAGTACTTC. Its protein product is CASSQDLEAGDETQYF.

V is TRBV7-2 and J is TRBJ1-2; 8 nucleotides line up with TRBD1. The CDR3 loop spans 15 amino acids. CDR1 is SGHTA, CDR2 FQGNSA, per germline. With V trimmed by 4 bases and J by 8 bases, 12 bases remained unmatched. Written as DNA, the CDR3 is TGTGCCAGCAGCTCTAGGGTAGGACAGGGCGGAGGCTACACCTTC. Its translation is CASSSRVGQGGGYTF.

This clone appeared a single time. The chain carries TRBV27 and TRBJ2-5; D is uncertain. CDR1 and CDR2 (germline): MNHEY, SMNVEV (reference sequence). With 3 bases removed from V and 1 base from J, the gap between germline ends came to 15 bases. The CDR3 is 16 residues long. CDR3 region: CASSFLGSRGQETQYF. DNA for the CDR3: TGTGCCAGCAGTTTTCTTGGTAGCCGCGGCCAAGAGACCCAGTACTTC.

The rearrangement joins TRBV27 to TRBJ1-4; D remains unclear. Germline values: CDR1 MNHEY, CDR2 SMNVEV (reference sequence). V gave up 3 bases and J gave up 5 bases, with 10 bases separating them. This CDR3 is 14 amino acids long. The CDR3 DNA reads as TGTGCCAGCAGTTTGAAGATCGTAAATGAAAAACTGTTTTTT. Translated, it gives CASSLKIVNEKLFF.

Here the CDR3 reads CASSPQKAYGYTF. The DNA of the CDR3 is TGTGCCAGTAGTCCACAGAAGGCCTATGGCTACACCTTC. V and J are TRBV19 and TRBJ1-2; D remains unclear. Looked up from germline, CDR1 is LNHDA and CDR2 is SQIVND (reference sequence). V lost 5 bases and J lost 4, with 11 bases in between. The CDR3 spans 13 residues.

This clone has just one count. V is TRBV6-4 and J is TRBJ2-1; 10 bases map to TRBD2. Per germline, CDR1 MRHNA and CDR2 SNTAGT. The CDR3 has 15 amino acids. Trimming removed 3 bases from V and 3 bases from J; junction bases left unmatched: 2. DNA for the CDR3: TGTGCCAGCAGTGAGGCTAGCGGGAGCTACAATGAGCAGTTCTTC. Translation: CASSEASGSYNEQFF.

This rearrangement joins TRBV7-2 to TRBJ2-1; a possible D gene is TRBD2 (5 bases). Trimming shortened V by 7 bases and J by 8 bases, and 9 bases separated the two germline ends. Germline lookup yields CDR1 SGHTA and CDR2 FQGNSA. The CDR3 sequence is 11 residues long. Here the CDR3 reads CASTLGDEQFF. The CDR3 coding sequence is TGTGCCAGCACCCTCGGGGATGAGCAGTTCTTC.

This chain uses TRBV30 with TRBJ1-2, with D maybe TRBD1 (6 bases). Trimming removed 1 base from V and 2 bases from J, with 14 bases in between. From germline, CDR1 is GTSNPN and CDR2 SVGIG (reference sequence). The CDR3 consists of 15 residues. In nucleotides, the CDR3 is TGTGCCTGGAGTGGGGGTCGGGGGGCCAACTATGGCTACACCTTC. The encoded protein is CAWSGGRGANYGYTF.

The CDR3 here is CASSQGWREEDEQFF. DNA for the CDR3: TGTGCCAGCAGCCAAGGGTGGCGGGAGGAGGATGAGCAGTTCTTC. The genes are TRBV3-1 (or the pseudogene TRBV3-2) and TRBJ2-1, with 8 bases matching TRBD2. Germline-derived CDR1 and CDR2 are LGHDT and YNNKEL (reference sequence). V lost 1 base to trimming and J lost 8 bases; unmatched junction nucleotides: 7. The CDR3 sequence is 15 residues long.

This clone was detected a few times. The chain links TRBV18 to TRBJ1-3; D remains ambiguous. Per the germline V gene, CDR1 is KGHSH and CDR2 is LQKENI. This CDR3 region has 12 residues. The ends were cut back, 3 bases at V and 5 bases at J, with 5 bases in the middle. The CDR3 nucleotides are TGTGCCAGCTCACCCGACAGAAACACCATATATTTT. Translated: CASSPDRNTIYF.

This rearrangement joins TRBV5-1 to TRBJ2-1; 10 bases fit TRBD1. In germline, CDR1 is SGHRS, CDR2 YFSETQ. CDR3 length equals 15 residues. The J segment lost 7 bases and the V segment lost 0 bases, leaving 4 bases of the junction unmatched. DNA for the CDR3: TGCGCCAGCAGCTTGGGACAGGGGGCCGGGAATGAGCAGTTCTTC. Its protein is CASSLGQGAGNEQFF.

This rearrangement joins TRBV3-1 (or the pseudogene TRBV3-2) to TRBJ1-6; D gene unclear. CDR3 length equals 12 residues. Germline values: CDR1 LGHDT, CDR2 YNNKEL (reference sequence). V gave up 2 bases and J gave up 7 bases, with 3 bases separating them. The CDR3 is CASSQLNSPLHF. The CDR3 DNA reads TGTGCCAGCAGCCAACTCAATTCACCCCTCCACTTT.

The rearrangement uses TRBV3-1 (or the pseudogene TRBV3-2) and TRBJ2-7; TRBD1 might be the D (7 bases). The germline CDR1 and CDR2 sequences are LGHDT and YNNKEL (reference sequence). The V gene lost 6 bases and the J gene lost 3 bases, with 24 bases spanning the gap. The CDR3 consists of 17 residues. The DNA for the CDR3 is TGTGCCAGCAGTCGCTACCCGACAGGGAGGTCCTTCTACGAGCAGTACTTC. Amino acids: CASSRYPTGRSFYEQYF.

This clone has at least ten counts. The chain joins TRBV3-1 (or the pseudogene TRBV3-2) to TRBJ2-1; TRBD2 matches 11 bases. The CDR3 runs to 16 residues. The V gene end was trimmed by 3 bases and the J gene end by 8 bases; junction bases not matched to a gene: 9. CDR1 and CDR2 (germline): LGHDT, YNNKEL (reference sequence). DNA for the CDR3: TGTGCCAGCAGCCAGGGTAGCGGGAGGGCCTTTCATGAGCAGTTCTTC. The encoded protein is CASSQGSGRAFHEQFF.

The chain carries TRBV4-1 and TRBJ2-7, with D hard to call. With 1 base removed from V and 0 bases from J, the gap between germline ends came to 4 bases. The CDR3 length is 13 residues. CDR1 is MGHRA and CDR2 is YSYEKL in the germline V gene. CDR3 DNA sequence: TGCGCCAGCAGCCAAGCAAGCTCCTACGAGCAGTACTTC. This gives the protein CASSQASSYEQYF.

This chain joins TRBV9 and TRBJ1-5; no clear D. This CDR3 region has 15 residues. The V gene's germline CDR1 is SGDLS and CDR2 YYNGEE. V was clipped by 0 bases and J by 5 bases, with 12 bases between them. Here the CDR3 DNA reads TGTGCCAGCAGCGTAGATTTGAGTTGGGATCAGCCCCAGCATTTT. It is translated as CASSVDLSWDQPQHF.

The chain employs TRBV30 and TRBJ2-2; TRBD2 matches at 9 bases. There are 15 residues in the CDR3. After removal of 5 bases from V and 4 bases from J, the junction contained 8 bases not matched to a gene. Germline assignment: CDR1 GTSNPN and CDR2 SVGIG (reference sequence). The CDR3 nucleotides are TGTGCCTGGGCTTTAGCGGGAGTCGGCACCGGGGAGCTGTTTTTT. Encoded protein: CAWALAGVGTGELFF.

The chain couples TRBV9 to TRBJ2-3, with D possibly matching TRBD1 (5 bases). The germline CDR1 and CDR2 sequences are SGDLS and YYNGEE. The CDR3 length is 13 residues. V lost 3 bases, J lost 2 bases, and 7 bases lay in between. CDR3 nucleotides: TGTGCCAGCAGCGGACAGCCCACAGATACGCAGTATTTT. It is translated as CASSGQPTDTQYF.

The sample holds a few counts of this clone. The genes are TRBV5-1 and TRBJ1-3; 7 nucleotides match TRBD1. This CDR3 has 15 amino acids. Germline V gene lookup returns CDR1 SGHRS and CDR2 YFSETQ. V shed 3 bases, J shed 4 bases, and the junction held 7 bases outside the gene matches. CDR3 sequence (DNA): TGCGCCAGCAGCTGGGGGACAGAGGTGGGAAACACCATATATTTT. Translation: CASSWGTEVGNTIYF.

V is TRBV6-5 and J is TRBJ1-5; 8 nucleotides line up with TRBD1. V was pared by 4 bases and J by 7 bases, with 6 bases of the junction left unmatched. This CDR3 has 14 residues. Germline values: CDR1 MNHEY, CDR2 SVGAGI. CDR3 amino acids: CASSSRGRGQPQHF. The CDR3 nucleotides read TGTGCCAGCAGTTCCAGGGGGCGGGGGCAGCCCCAGCATTTT.

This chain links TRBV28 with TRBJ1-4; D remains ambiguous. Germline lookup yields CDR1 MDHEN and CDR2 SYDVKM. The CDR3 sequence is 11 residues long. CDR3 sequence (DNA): TGTGCGTTCGGGTCCCGGGAAAAACTGTTTTTT. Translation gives CAFGSREKLFF.

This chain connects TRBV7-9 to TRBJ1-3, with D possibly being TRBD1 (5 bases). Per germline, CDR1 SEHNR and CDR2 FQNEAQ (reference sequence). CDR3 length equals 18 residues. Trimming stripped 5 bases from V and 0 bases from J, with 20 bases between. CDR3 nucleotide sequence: TGTGCCAGCAGCGTACCTGTACGACAGAAGATCTCTGGAAACACCATATATTTT. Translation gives CASSVPVRQKISGNTIYF.

The CDR3, as DNA: TGTGCCAGCAGCCATGCCGTGGTTTCACCCCTCCACTTT. It yields the protein CASSHAVVSPLHF. The chain joins TRBV3-1 (or the pseudogene TRBV3-2) to TRBJ1-6; no reliable D call. The germline V gene encodes CDR1 LGHDT and CDR2 YNNKEL (reference sequence). V lost 3 bases, J lost 9 bases, and 9 bases lay in between. The CDR3 extends over 13 amino acids.

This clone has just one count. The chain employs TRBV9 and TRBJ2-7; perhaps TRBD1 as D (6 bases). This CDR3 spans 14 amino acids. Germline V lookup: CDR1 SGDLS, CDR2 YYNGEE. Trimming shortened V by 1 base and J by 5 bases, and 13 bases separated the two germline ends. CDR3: CASSVPPEGDEQYF. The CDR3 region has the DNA TGTGCCAGCAGCGTACCACCCGAGGGGGACGAGCAGTACTTC.

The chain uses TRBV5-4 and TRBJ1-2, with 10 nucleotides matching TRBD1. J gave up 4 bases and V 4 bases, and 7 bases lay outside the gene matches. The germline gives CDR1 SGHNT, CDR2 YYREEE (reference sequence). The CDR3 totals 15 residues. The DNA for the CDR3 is TGTGCCAGCAGCACCGACAGGGGGCTTGTCTATGGCTACACCTTC. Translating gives CASSTDRGLVYGYTF.

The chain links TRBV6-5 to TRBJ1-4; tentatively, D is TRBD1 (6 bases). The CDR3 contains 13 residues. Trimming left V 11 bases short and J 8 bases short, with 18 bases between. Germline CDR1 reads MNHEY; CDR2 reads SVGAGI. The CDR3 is CAGSRGRGEKLFF. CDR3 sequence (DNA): TGTGCCGGGTCCCGGGGGCGCGGCGAAAAACTGTTTTTT.

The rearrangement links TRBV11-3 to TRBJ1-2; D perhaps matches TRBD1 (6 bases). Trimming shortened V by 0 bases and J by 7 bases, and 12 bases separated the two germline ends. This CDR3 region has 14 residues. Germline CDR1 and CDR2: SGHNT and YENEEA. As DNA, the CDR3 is TGTGCCAGCAGCTTAGATGGGGGGCCCGCTGGCTACACCTTC. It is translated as CASSLDGGPAGYTF.